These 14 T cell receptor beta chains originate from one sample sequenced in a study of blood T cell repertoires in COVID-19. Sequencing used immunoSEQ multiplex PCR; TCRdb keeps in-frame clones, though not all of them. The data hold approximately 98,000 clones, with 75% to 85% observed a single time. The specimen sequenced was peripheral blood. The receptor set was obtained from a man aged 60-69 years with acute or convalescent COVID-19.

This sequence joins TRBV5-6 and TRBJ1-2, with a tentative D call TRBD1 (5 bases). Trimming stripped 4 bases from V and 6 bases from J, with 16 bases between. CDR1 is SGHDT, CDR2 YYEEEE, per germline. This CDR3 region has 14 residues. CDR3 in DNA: TGTGCCAGCAGCCCCATTCGGGGGACTGATGGCTACACCTTC. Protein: CASSPIRGTDGYTF.

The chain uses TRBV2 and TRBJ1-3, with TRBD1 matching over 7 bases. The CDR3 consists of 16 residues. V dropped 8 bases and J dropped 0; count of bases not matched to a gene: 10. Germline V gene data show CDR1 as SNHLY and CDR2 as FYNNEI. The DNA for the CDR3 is TGTGCCAGCGATCGCGGACAGGCCTTCTCTGGAAACACCATATATTTT. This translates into CASDRGQAFSGNTIYF.

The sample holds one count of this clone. The CDR3 DNA follows: TGCGCCAGCAGCTGGTCCCTAGCGGGGGAGTACAATGAGCAGTTCTTC. Translation gives CASSWSLAGEYNEQFF. This chain uses TRBV5-1 with TRBJ2-1; 10 bases align to TRBD2. This CDR3 is built from 16 residues. The V and J ends lost 3 bases and 4 bases, in that order; junction bases with no gene match: 7. The germline V gene encodes CDR1 SGHRS and CDR2 YFSETQ.

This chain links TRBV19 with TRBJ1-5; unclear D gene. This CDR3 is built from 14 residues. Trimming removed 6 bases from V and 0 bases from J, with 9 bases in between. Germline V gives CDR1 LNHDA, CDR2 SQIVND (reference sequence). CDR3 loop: CASRTDYSNQPQHF. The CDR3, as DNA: TGTGCCAGTAGGACCGACTATAGCAATCAGCCCCAGCATTTT.

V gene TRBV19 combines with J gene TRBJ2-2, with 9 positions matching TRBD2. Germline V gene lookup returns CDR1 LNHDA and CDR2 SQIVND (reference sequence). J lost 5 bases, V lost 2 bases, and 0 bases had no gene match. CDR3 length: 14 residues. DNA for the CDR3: TGTGCCAGTAGTATAACTAGCGGGACCGGGGAGCTGTTTTTT. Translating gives CASSITSGTGELFF.

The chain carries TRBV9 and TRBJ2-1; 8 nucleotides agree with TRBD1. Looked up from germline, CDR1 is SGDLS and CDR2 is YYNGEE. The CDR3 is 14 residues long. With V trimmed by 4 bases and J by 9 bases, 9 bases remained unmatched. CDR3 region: CASSTQGAGGEQFF. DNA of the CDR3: TGTGCCAGCAGCACCCAGGGGGCCGGTGGTGAGCAGTTCTTC.

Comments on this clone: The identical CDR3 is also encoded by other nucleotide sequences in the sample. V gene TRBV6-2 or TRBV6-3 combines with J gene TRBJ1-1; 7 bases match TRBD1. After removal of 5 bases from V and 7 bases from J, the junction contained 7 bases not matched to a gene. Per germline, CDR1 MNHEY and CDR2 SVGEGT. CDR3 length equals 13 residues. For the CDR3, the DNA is TGTGCCAGCAGTAGGGACAGAGAAAGTGAAGCTTTCTTT. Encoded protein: CASSRDRESEAFF.

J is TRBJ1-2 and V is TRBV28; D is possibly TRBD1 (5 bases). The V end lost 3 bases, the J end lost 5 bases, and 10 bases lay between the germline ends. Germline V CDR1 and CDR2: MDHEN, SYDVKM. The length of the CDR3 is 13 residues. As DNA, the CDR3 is TGTGCCAGCAGTTTCCCCCGGGGGTATGGCTACACCTTC. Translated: CASSFPRGYGYTF.

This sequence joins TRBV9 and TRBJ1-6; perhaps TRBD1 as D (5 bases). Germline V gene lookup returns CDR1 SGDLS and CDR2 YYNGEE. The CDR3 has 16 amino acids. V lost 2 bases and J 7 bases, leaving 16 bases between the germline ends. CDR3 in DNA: TGTGCCAGCAGCGTCGACAGAAGCCCTACCAATTCACCCCTCCACTTT. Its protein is CASSVDRSPTNSPLHF. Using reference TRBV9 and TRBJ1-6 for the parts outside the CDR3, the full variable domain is DSGVTQTPKHLITATGQRVTLRCSPRSGDLSVYWYQQSLDQGLQFLIQYYNGEERAKGNILERFSAQQFPDLHSELNLSSLELGDSALYFCASSVDRSPTNSPLHFGNGTRLTVT.

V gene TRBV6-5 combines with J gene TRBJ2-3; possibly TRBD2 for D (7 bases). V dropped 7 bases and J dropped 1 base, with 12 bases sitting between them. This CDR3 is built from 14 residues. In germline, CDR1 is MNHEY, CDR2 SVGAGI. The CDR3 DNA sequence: TGTGCCAGCACCTGGGGGGGCGGCACAGATACGCAGTATTTT. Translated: CASTWGGGTDTQYF.

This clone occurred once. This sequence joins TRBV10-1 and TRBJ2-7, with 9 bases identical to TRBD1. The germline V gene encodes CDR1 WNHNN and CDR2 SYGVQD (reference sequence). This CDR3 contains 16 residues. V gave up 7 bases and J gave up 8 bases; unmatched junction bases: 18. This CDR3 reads CASTGVGRDRASKQYV. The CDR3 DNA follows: TGCGCCAGCACAGGAGTCGGGCGGGACAGGGCCAGTAAGCAGTACGTC.

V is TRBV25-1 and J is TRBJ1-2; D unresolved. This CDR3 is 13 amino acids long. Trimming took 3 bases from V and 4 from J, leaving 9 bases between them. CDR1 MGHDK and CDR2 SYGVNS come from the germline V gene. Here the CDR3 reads CASSDVNSYGYTF. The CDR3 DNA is TGTGCCAGCAGTGACGTCAACAGCTATGGCTACACCTTC.

The DNA for the CDR3 is TGTGCCAGCAGTTCAGGACTAGCTGTAAGCTCCTACGAGCAGTACGTC. Its protein is CASSSGLAVSSYEQYV. The rearrangement links TRBV6-2 or TRBV6-3 to TRBJ2-7, with 8 nucleotides matching TRBD2. V trimming: 4 bases; J trimming: 0 bases; junction bases outside the gene matches: 8. The CDR3 has 16 amino acids. Germline V gives CDR1 MNHEY, CDR2 SVGEGT.

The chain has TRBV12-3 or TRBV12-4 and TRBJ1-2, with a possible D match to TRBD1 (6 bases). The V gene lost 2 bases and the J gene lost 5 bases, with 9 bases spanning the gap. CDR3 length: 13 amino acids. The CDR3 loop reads CASSLNRVYGYTF. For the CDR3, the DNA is TGTGCCAGCAGTTTAAACAGGGTATATGGCTACACCTTC.